The 30 T cell receptor beta chains in this list originate from one sample, sequenced in a study of OX40 agonist ivuxolimab in advanced cancers. Data came from immunoSEQ multiplex PCR; TCRdb stores just in-frame clones and leaves some out. The data show 65,000 to 80,000 clones, about 90% seen once. The sequences come from CD4+ or CD8+ T cells sorted from blood, collected in a trial of the OX40 agonist ivuxolimab. These receptors were taken from an adult with an advanced solid tumor such as melanoma, head and neck, liver or kidney cancer.

This chain connects TRBV4-2 to TRBJ2-7; a weak D match, TRBD1 (6 bases). V lost 2 bases, J lost 7 bases, and 9 bases lay in between. The CDR3 sequence is 12 residues long. Germline V gene sequence: CDR1 LGHNA, CDR2 YNFKEQ. The CDR3 DNA reads as TGTGCCAGCAGCCAATCGGACAGAGAGCAGTACTTC. Amino acid sequence: CASSQSDREQYF.

The chain uses TRBV5-4 and TRBJ2-2, with D maybe TRBD2 (6 bases). Germline CDR1 is SGHNT and CDR2 is YYREEE (reference sequence). Trimming took 2 bases from V and 3 from J, leaving 8 bases between them. The CDR3 consists of 14 residues. CDR3 sequence: CASSFGGYTGELFF. The CDR3 DNA reads TGTGCCAGCAGCTTCGGAGGGTACACCGGGGAGCTGTTTTTT.

The chain carries TRBV13 and TRBJ2-5, with D uncertain. V was clipped by 1 base and J by 2 bases, with 5 bases between them. This CDR3 has 13 residues. Germline V CDR1 and CDR2: PRHDT, FYEKMQ (reference sequence). In DNA form, the CDR3 reads TGTGCCAGCAGCTTAGCTCGGCAAGAGACCCAGTACTTC. This translates into CASSLARQETQYF.

The genes are TRBV19 and TRBJ1-4; possible D gene TRBD1, 6 bases. Germline V lookup: CDR1 LNHDA, CDR2 SQIVND (reference sequence). V lost 0 bases and J 8 bases, leaving 13 bases between the germline ends. The CDR3 spans 15 residues. The CDR3, as DNA: TGTGCCAGTAGTATAGACGGGGGGCAAGAAGAAAAACTGTTTTTT. Protein: CASSIDGGQEEKLFF.

The V gene is TRBV11-2, the J gene TRBJ1-1; unclear D gene. The CDR3 has 11 amino acids. Per the germline V gene, CDR1 is SGHAT and CDR2 is FQNNGV. Trimming took off 3 bases at V and 5 bases at J, with 4 bases between the two ends. CDR3 amino acids: CASSLSTEAFF. The CDR3 nucleotides read TGTGCCAGCAGCTTGAGTACTGAAGCTTTCTTT.

V is TRBV5-1 and J is TRBJ2-5; TRBD2 matches at 7 bases. The CDR3 covers 15 residues. Germline CDR1 and CDR2: SGHRS and YFSETQ. V shed 4 bases, J shed 1 base, and the junction held 7 bases outside the gene matches. CDR3 in DNA: TGCGCCAGCAGCCCCGGGGGGAGCACCCAAGAGACCCAGTACTTC. Encoded protein: CASSPGGSTQETQYF.

The genes are TRBV27 and TRBJ2-1; maybe TRBD2 (6 bases). In germline, CDR1 is MNHEY, CDR2 SMNVEV (reference sequence). V lost 4 bases and J lost 2, with 15 bases in between. CDR3 size: 16 residues. The CDR3, as DNA: TGTGCCAGCAGTTACTCCCTGGGGGAGGCCTACAATGAGCAGTTCTTC. As protein: CASSYSLGEAYNEQFF.

The rearrangement joins TRBV27 to TRBJ2-2; D possibly corresponds to TRBD1 (6 bases). The CDR3 covers 16 residues. In germline, CDR1 is MNHEY, CDR2 SMNVEV (reference sequence). V was shortened by 6 bases and J by 4 bases, with 18 bases between the two germline ends. The CDR3 DNA is TGTGCCAGCAGGGCCGGGACACAGGGTCTCACCGGGGAGCTGTTTTTT. Protein sequence: CASRAGTQGLTGELFF.

This clone was recorded once. The chain is built from TRBV11-2 and TRBJ2-7, with D possibly called TRBD1 or TRBD2 (5 bases each). Trimming cost V 6 bases and J 6 bases, with 18 bases left between them. The CDR3 contains 14 residues. Germline CDR1 reads SGHAT; CDR2 reads FQNNGV. The CDR3 bases are TGTGCCAGCAGTCTTCCGGGGCACGGTCGCGAGCAGTACTTC. Amino acid sequence: CASSLPGHGREQYF.

The V call is TRBV11-2, the J call TRBJ1-3; weak D call: TRBD1 (6 bases). The germline V and J ends were trimmed by 2 bases and 0 bases, with 11 bases remaining between them. The CDR3 extends over 16 amino acids. Germline V lookup: CDR1 SGHAT, CDR2 FQNNGV. The CDR3 DNA reads as TGTGCCAGCAGCTTAACCCAGGGGCGCTCTGGAAACACCATATATTTT. This translates into CASSLTQGRSGNTIYF.

The V and J genes are TRBV7-8 and TRBJ2-7; TRBD1 might be the D (7 bases). The CDR3 totals 14 residues. Germline V gene sequence: CDR1 SGHVS, CDR2 FQNEAQ. V gave up 5 bases and J gave up 5 bases, with 16 bases separating them. Written as DNA, the CDR3 is TGTGCCAGCAGCGTTCAGGAGGGGGCGGACGAGCAGTACTTC. Protein sequence: CASSVQEGADEQYF. Supplemented by reference TRBV7-8 and TRBJ2-7, the full variable domain reads GAGVSQSPRYKVAKRGQDVALRCDPISGHVSLFWYQQALGQGPEFLTYFQNEAQLDKSGLPSDRFFAERPEGSVSTLKIQRTQQEDSAVYLCASSVQEGADEQYFGPGTRLTVT.

The chain joins TRBV13 to TRBJ2-7; D remains unclear. CDR1 and CDR2 (germline): PRHDT, FYEKMQ (reference sequence). V was trimmed by 1 base and J by 5 bases, leaving 12 bases between them. There are 14 residues in the CDR3. CDR3 sequence reads: CASSLEWVSHEQYF. DNA for the CDR3: TGTGCCAGCAGCTTAGAATGGGTTTCCCACGAGCAGTACTTC.

This clone was picked up one time. The rearrangement joins TRBV7-6 to TRBJ2-7; D is uncertain. Germline lookup yields CDR1 SGHVS and CDR2 FNYEAQ. The V and J ends lost 5 bases and 0 bases respectively, with 8 bases between them. The CDR3 extends over 13 amino acids. The CDR3 region has the DNA TGTGCCAGCAGCCCGACAATCTCCTACGAGCAGTACTTC. It encodes CASSPTISYEQYF.

This chain joins TRBV19 and TRBJ2-7; D unclear. This CDR3 comprises 13 residues. Germline lookup yields CDR1 LNHDA and CDR2 SQIVND (reference sequence). V was shortened by 6 bases and J by 6 bases, with 15 bases between the two germline ends. Here the CDR3 reads CASSPTTFFEQYF. The CDR3 DNA is TGTGCCAGTAGCCCTACTACGTTCTTCGAGCAGTACTTC. Using reference TRBV19 and TRBJ2-7 for the parts outside the CDR3, the full variable domain is DGGITQSPKYLFRKEGQNVTLSCEQNLNHDAMYWYRQDPGQGLRLIYYSQIVNDFQKGDIAEGYSVSREKKESFPLTVTSAQKNPTAFYLCASSPTTFFEQYFGPGTRLTVT.

The V gene is TRBV6-5, the J gene TRBJ2-7; 10 bases are shared with TRBD1. Per germline, CDR1 MNHEY and CDR2 SVGAGI. The ends lost 3 bases at V and 7 bases at J; junction bases unmatched: 9. The CDR3 contains 15 residues. The CDR3 sequence is CASSYGRQGAGEQYF. The CDR3 DNA is TGTGCCAGCAGTTATGGCAGACAGGGGGCAGGGGAGCAGTACTTC.

V is TRBV7-9 and J is TRBJ2-1; no reliable D call. Germline CDR1 SEHNR, CDR2 FQNEAQ (reference sequence). The CDR3 contains 15 residues. V was trimmed by 5 bases and J by 1 base, leaving 12 bases between them. The CDR3 nucleotides are TGTGCCAGCAGCCCCAGACTCGGGTCCTACAATGAGCAGTTCTTC. It translates to CASSPRLGSYNEQFF. The whole variable domain, remainder taken from reference TRBV7-9 and TRBJ2-1, is DTGVSQNPRHKITKRGQNVTFRCDPISEHNRLYWYRQTLGQGPEFLTYFQNEAQLEKSRLLSDRFSAERPKGSFSTLEIQRTEQGDSAMYLCASSPRLGSYNEQFFGPGTRLTVL.

The chain carries TRBV6-4 and TRBJ2-1, with unresolved D. From germline, CDR1 is MRHNA and CDR2 SNTAGT. Trimming took off 3 bases at V and 8 bases at J, with 20 bases between the two ends. The CDR3 totals 16 residues. The CDR3 sequence: CASSESRFPGLYEQFF. The CDR3 coding sequence is TGTGCCAGCAGTGAGAGCAGATTCCCGGGTCTCTATGAGCAGTTCTTC.

V is TRBV4-1 and J is TRBJ2-7, with D unclear. The CDR3 contains 13 residues. Trimming removed 0 bases at V and 5 bases at J, with 8 bases between. Per the germline V gene, CDR1 is MGHRA and CDR2 is YSYEKL. The CDR3 protein is CASSQELTHEQYF. The CDR3 DNA reads TGCGCCAGCAGCCAAGAGCTGACCCACGAGCAGTACTTC.

This chain joins TRBV15 and TRBJ2-1, with D possibly TRBD2 on 5 matching bases. CDR1 and CDR2 from the germline V gene are LNHNV and YYDKDF (reference sequence). The CDR3 length is 13 residues. Between the trimmed V and J ends, which lost 3 bases and 9 bases, there was a span of 12 bases. CDR3 residues: CATSSEEGSEQFF. As DNA, the CDR3 is TGTGCCACCAGCAGCGAAGAGGGCAGTGAGCAGTTCTTC.

This chain joins TRBV28 and TRBJ2-5, with D unclear. The CDR3 runs to 13 residues. CDR1 is MDHEN and CDR2 is SYDVKM in the germline V gene. V was clipped by 6 bases and J by 1 base, with 9 bases between them. DNA of the CDR3: TGTGCCAGCAGCCGGGTCTTCCAAGAGACCCAGTACTTC. Its translation: CASSRVFQETQYF. The full variable domain, its missing parts supplied by reference TRBV28 and TRBJ2-5, is DVKVTQSSRYLVKRTGEKVFLECVQDMDHENMFWYRQDPGLGLRLIYFSYDVKMKEKGDIPEGYSVSREKKERFSLILESASTNQTSMYLCASSRVFQETQYFGPGTRLLVL.

V is TRBV27 and J is TRBJ2-3, with D hard to call. The germline V gene encodes CDR1 MNHEY and CDR2 SMNVEV (reference sequence). This CDR3 has 12 residues. Trimming took 5 bases from V and 6 from J, leaving 9 bases between them. This chain's CDR3 is CASSLLLDTQYF. Written as DNA, the CDR3 is TGTGCCAGCAGTCTCCTACTCGATACGCAGTATTTT.

The V gene is TRBV28, the J gene TRBJ2-5, with 7 bases lining up with TRBD1. This CDR3 is built from 16 residues. V was clipped by 5 bases and J by 3 bases; unmatched bases: 12. CDR1 and CDR2 (germline): MDHEN, SYDVKM. CDR3 loop: CASSPDQGQKKETQYF. In DNA form, the CDR3 reads TGTGCCAGCAGTCCTGACCAGGGACAGAAAAAAGAGACCCAGTACTTC.

The chain joins TRBV4-3 to TRBJ2-5, with a weak D call TRBD1 (5 bases). Germline V gene lookup returns CDR1 LGHNA and CDR2 YSLEER. The germline V and J ends were trimmed by 0 bases and 1 base, with 9 bases remaining between them. CDR3 length equals 15 residues. CDR3 in DNA: TGCGCCAGCAGCCAAGATGGCAGGGTCCAAGAGACCCAGTACTTC. This codes for CASSQDGRVQETQYF.

This clone came up once. The chain carries TRBV15 and TRBJ2-2, with a possible D match to TRBD1 (6 bases). The germline gives CDR1 LNHNV, CDR2 YYDKDF (reference sequence). This CDR3 region has 12 residues. Trimming removed 9 bases at V and 7 bases at J, with 12 bases between. The CDR3 reads CATQGGNGELFF. The CDR3 bases are TGTGCCACACAGGGTGGTAACGGGGAGCTGTTTTTT.

DNA of the CDR3: TGCGCCAGCAGCCAAGATCTCCGAGGGCAGGGGTTAACCTACGAGCAGTACTTC. It encodes CASSQDLRGQGLTYEQYF. The rearrangement uses TRBV4-3 and TRBJ2-7; tentatively, D is TRBD1 (6 bases). This CDR3 comprises 18 residues. The germline V gene encodes CDR1 LGHNA and CDR2 YSLEER. V lost 0 bases, J lost 2 bases, and 20 bases lay in between.

The chain links TRBV4-3 to TRBJ2-6, with TRBD2 as a possible D gene (5 bases). The V and J ends lost 4 bases and 3 bases respectively, with 13 bases between them. Per germline, CDR1 LGHNA and CDR2 YSLEER. CDR3 size: 16 residues. In DNA, the CDR3 is TGCGCCAGCAGCCGGGGAGAAGGAAGTGGGGCCAACGTCCTGACTTTC. This translates into CASSRGEGSGANVLTF.

CDR3 residues: CASSLAGGYGSNQPQHF. CDR3 coding DNA: TGTGCCAGCAGCTTAGCGGGAGGGTACGGTAGCAATCAGCCCCAGCATTTT. The genes are TRBV7-8 and TRBJ1-5; D call uncertain. The V gene's germline CDR1 is SGHVS and CDR2 FQNEAQ. This CDR3 has 17 residues. With 0 bases removed from V and 0 bases from J, the gap between germline ends came to 12 bases.

This clone was seen once. This chain uses TRBV6-5 with TRBJ1-1, with 8 positions matching TRBD1. J gave up 4 bases and V 6 bases, and 10 bases lay outside the gene matches. This CDR3 is 15 amino acids long. CDR1 is MNHEY and CDR2 is SVGAGI in the germline V gene. Here the CDR3 DNA reads TGTGCCAGCAGGGACAGGGAGTTACGAAGCACTGAAGCTTTCTTT. It translates to CASRDRELRSTEAFF.

This clone has only a few counts. The chain has TRBV11-2 and TRBJ2-7; 11 bases map to TRBD2. Trimming took 5 bases from V and 7 from J; bases not matched to a gene: 7. Germline loops: CDR1 SGHAT, CDR2 FQNNGV. This CDR3 contains 14 residues. This CDR3 reads CASSPSGRIGEQYF. Written as DNA, the CDR3 is TGTGCCAGCAGCCCTAGCGGGAGGATAGGGGAGCAGTACTTC.

This clone has only one observation. The rearrangement joins TRBV15 to TRBJ2-3; no clear D. The germline gives CDR1 LNHNV, CDR2 YYDKDF (reference sequence). CDR3 length: 13 amino acids. The V end lost 3 bases, the J end lost 5 bases, and 9 bases lay between the germline ends. CDR3 loop: CATSSHRGDTQYF. The CDR3 region has the DNA TGTGCCACCAGCAGTCACCGAGGAGATACGCAGTATTTT.